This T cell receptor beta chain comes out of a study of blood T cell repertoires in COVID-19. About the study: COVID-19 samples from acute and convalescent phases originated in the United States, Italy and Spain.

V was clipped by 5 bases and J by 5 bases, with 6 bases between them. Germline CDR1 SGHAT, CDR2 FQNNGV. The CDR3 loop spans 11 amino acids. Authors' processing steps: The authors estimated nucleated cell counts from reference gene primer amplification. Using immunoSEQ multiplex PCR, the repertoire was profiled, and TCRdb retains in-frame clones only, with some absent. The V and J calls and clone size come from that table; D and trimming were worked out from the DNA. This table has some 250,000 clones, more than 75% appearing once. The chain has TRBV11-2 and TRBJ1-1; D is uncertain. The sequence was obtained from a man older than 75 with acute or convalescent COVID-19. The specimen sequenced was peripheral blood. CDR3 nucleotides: TGTGCCAGCAGCCCCAAAACTGAAGCTTTCTTT. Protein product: CASSPKTEAFF.